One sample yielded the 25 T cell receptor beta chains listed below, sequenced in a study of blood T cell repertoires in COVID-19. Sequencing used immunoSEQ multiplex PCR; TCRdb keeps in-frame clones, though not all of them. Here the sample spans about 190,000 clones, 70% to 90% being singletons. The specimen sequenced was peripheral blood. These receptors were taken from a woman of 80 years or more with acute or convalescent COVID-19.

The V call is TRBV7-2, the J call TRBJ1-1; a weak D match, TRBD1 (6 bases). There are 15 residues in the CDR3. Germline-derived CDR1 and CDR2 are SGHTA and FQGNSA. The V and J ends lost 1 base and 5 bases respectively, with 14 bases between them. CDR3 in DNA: TGTGCCAGCAGCTTAGACCCAGGGGATTTGACTGAAGCTTTCTTT. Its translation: CASSLDPGDLTEAFF. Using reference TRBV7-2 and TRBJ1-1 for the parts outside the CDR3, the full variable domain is GAGVSQSPSNKVTEKGKDVELRCDPISGHTALYWYRQSLGQGLEFLIYFQGNSAPDKSGLPSDRFSAERTGGSVSTLTIQRTQQEDSAVYLCASSLDPGDLTEAFFGQGTRLTVV.

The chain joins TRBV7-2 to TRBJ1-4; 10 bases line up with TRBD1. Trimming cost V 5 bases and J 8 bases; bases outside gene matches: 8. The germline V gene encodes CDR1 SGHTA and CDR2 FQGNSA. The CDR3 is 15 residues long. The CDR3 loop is CASSPQTGGWEKLFF. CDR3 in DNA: TGTGCCAGCAGCCCCCAGACAGGGGGCTGGGAAAAACTGTTTTTT.

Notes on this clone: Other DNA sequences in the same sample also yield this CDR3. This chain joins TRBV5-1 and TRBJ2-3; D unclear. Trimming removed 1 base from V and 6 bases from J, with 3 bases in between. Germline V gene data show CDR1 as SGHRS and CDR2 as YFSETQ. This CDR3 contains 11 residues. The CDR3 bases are TGCGCCAGCAGCTTGAGCGATACGCAGTATTTT. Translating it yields CASSLSDTQYF.

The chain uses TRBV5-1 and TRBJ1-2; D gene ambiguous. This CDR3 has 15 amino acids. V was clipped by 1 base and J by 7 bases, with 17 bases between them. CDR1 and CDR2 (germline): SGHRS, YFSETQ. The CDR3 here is CASSLTGGLPRGYTF. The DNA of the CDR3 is TGCGCCAGCAGCTTGACGGGAGGGCTCCCCCGTGGCTACACCTTC. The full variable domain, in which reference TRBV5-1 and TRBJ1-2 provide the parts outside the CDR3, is KAGVTQTPRYLIKTRGQQVTLSCSPISGHRSVSWYQQTPGQGLQFLFEYFSETQRNKGNFPGRFSGRQFSNSRSEMNVSTLELGDSALYLCASSLTGGLPRGYTFGSGTRLTVV.

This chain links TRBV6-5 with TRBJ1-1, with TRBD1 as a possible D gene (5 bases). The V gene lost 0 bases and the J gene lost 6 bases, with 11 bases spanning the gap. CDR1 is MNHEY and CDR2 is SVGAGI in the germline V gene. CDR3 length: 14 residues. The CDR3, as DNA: TGTGCCAGCAGTTACTCAGGGGCGGTGGCTGAAGCTTTCTTT. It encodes CASSYSGAVAEAFF.

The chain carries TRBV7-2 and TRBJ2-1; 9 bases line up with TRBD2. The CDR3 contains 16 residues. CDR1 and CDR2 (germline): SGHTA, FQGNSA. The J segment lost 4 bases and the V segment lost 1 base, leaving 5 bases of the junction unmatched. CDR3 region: CASSLVGTSSYNEQFF. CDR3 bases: TGTGCCAGCAGCTTAGTCGGGACTAGCAGTTACAATGAGCAGTTCTTC. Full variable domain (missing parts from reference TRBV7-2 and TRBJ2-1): GAGVSQSPSNKVTEKGKDVELRCDPISGHTALYWYRQSLGQGLEFLIYFQGNSAPDKSGLPSDRFSAERTGGSVSTLTIQRTQQEDSAVYLCASSLVGTSSYNEQFFGPGTRLTVL.

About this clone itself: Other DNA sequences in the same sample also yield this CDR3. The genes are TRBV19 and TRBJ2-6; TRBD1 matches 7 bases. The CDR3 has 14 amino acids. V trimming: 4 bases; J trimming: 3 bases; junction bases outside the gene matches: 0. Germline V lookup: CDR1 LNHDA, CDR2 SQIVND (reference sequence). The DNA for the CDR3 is TGTGCCAGTAGTACAGGGGGTGGGGCCAACGTCCTGACTTTC. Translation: CASSTGGGANVLTF. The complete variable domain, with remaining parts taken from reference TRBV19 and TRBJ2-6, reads DGGITQSPKYLFRKEGQNVTLSCEQNLNHDAMYWYRQDPGQGLRLIYYSQIVNDFQKGDIAEGYSVSREKKESFPLTVTSAQKNPTAFYLCASSTGGGANVLTFGAGSRLTVL.

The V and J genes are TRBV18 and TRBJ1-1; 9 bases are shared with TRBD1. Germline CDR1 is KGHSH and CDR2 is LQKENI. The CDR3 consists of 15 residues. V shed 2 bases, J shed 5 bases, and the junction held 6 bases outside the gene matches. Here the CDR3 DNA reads TGTGCCAGCTCACCATTAACAGGGGGCAAAACTGAAGCTTTCTTT. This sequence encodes CASSPLTGGKTEAFF.

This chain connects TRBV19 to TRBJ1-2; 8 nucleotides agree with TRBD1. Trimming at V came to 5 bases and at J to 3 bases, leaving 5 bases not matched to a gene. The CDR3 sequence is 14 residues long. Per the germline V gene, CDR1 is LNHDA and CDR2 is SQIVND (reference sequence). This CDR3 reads CASSGQGPYYGYTF. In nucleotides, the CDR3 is TGTGCCAGTAGTGGACAGGGCCCCTACTATGGCTACACCTTC.

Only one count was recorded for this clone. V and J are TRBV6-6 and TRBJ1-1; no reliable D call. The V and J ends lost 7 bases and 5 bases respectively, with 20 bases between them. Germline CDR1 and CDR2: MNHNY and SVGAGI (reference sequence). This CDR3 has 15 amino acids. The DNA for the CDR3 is TGTGCCAGCAACGAGGTGTTCGGTCGGGGTACTGAAGCTTTCTTT. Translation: CASNEVFGRGTEAFF.

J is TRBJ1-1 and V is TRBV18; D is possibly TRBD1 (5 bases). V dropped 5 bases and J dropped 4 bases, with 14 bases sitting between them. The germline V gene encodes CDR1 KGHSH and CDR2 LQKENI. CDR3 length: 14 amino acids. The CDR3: CASSGAGGSTEAFF. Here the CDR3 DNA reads TGTGCCAGCTCAGGGGCGGGGGGAAGCACTGAAGCTTTCTTT.

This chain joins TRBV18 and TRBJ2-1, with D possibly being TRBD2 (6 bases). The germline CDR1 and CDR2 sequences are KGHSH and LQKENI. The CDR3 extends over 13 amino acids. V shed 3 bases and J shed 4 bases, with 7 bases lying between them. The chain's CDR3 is CASSPGTYNEQFF. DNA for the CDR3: TGTGCCAGCTCACCGGGGACTTACAATGAGCAGTTCTTC. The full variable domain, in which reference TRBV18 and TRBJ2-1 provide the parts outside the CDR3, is NAGVMQNPRHLVRRRGQEARLRCSPMKGHSHVYWYRQLPEEGLKFMVYLQKENIIDESGMPKERFSAEFPKEGPSILRIQQVVRGDSAAYFCASSPGTYNEQFFGPGTRLTVL.

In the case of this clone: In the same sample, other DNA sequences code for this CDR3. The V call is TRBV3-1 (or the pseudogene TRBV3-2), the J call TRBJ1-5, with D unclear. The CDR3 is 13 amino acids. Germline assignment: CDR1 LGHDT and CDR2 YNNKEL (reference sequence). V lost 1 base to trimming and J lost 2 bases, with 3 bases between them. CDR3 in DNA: TGTGCCAGCAGCCAAGGCGGCAATCAGCCCCAGCATTTT. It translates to CASSQGGNQPQHF.

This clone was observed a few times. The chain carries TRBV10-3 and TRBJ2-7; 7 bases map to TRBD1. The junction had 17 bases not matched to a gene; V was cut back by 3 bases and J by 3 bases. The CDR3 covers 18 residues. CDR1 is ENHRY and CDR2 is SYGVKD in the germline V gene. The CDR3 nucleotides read TGTGCCATCAGTGATTCCGATCGGGCCGGGACAGACAACTACGAGCAGTACTTC. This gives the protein CAISDSDRAGTDNYEQYF.

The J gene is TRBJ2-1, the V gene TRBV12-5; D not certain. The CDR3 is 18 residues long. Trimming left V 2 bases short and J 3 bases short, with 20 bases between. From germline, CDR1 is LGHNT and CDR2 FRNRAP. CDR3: CASGLRESSNTGYNEQFF. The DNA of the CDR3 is TGTGCTAGTGGTTTGAGAGAGTCGTCCAATACGGGCTACAATGAGCAGTTCTTC. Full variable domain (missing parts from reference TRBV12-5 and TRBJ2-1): DARVTQTPRHKVTEMGQEVTMRCQPILGHNTVFWYRQTMMQGLELLAYFRNRAPLDDSGMPKDRFSAEMPDATLATLKIQPSEPRDSAVYFCASGLRESSNTGYNEQFFGPGTRLTVL.

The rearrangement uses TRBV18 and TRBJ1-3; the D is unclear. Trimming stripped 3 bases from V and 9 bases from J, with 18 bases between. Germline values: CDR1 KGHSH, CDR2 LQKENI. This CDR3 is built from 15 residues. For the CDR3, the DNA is TGTGCCAGCTCACCGGTCCCGACATTGGCCGGCACCATATATTTT. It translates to CASSPVPTLAGTIYF.

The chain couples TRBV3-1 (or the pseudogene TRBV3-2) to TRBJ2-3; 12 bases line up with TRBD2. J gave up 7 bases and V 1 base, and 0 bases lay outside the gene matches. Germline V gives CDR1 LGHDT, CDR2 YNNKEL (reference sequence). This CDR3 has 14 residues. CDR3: CASSQGTSGNTQYF. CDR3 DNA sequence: TGTGCCAGCAGCCAAGGGACTAGCGGGAATACGCAGTATTTT.

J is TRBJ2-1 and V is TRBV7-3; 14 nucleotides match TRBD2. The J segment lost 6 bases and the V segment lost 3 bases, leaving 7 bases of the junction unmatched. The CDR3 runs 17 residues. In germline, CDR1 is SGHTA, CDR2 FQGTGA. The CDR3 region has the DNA TGTGCCAGCAGCTTCTTTGGACTAGCGGGAGGTTTCAATGAGCAGTTCTTC. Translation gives CASSFFGLAGGFNEQFF.

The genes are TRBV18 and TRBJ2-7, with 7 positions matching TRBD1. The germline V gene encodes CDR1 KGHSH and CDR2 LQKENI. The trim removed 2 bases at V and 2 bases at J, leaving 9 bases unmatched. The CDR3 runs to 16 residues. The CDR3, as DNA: TGTGCCAGCTCACCATCGCGTGGACAGGTTACCTACGAGCAGTACTTC. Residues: CASSPSRGQVTYEQYF.

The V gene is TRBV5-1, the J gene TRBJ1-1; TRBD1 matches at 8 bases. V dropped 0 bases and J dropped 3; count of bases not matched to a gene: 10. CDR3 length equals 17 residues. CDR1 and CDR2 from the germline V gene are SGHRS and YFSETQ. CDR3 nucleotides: TGCGCCAGCAGCTTGGAGGGACAGGTACCGGGGGACACTGAAGCTTTCTTT. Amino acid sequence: CASSLEGQVPGDTEAFF.

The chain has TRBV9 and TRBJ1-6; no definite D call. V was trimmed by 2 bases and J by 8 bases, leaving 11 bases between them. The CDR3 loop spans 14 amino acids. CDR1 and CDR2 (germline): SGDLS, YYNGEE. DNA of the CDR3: TGTGCCAGCAGCGTCGACAATACGTATTCACCCCTCCACTTT. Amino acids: CASSVDNTYSPLHF.

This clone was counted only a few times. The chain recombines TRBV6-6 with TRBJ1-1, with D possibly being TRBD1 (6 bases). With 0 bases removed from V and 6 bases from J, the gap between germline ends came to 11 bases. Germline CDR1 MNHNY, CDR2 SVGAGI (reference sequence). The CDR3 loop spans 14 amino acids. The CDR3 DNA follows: TGTGCCAGCAGTTACTCCGGCCAGGGGTCTGAAGCTTTCTTT. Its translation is CASSYSGQGSEAFF.

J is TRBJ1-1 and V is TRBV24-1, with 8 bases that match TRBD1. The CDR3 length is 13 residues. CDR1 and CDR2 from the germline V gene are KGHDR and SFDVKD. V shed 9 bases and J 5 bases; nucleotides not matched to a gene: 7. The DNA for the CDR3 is TGTGCCACCGGGAGACAGGGGAGAACTGAAGCTTTCTTT. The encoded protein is CATGRQGRTEAFF.

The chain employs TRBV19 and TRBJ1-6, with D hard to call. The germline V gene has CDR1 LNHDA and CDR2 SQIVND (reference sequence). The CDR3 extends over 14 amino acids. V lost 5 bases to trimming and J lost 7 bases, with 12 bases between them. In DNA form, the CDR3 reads TGTGCCAGTAGTCTCGGACTAAGAAATTCACCCCTCCACTTT. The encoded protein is CASSLGLRNSPLHF.

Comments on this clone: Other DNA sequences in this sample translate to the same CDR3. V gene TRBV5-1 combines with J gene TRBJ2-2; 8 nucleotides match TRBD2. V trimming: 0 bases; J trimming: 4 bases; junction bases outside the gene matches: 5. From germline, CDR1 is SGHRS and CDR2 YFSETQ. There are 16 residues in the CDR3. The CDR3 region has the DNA TGCGCCAGCAGCTTGGCGGGAGGGCCAGGCACCGGGGAGCTGTTTTTT. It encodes CASSLAGGPGTGELFF.